What follows is one T cell receptor beta chain and its context. What it binds is unknown. Measured with immunoSEQ multiplex PCR; TCRdb has only the in-frame clones, and not every one. Among more than 85,000 clones, approximately 90% were seen once, and the ten largest hold more than 14%. The data stem from a study of siplizumab effects on memory and regulatory T cells. Study results and caveats: Siplizumab significantly lowered the alloreactive sequences that could be traced to unstimulated CD4+ memory cells.

Germline V CDR1 and CDR2: MNHNS, SASEGT. The CDR3 covers 13 residues. Trimming left V 5 bases short and J 0 bases short, with 2 bases between. The source of this sequence is a human donor in good health. The specimen sequenced was CD4+ T cells sorted from blood. V and J are TRBV6-1 and TRBJ2-6; D is undetermined. The chain's CDR3 is CASSSSGANVLTF. The CDR3 DNA reads TGTGCCAGCAGTAGCTCTGGGGCCAACGTCCTGACTTTC.